The sequence of this T cell receptor (beta chain) was determined in a study of shared clonotypes between healthy human individuals. Remarks on this clone: What it recognizes is unknown.

Naive CD8 cells lacked CD45RO and underwent positive selection for CCR7, leaving out terminally differentiated effector memory CD45RA+ cells. Study outcomes and limitations: A limitation of the genetic and exposure-history diversity represented arose from few donors.

Germline CDR1 reads SGHTS; CDR2 reads YDEGEE. With 6 bases clipped from V and 7 bases from J, the junction kept 6 bases outside the gene matches. CDR3 size: 13 residues. Profiled with immunoSEQ multiplex PCR; TCRdb holds only in-frame clones, not every one. Here the sample spans 550,000 to 750,000 clones, less than 97% being singletons. The sequenced sample consisted of naive CD8+ T cells sorted from blood. This clonotype was sampled from a woman in her 30s in good health. The chain carries TRBV5-8 and TRBJ2-2, with 7 bases lining up with TRBD2. In DNA, the CDR3 is TGTGCCAGCATGGCGGGAGAGGTCGGGGAGCTGTTTTTT. As protein: CASMAGEVGELFF. The full variable domain, its missing parts supplied by reference TRBV5-8 and TRBJ2-2, is EAGVTQSPTHLIKTRGQQATLRCSPISGHTSVYWYQQALGLGLQFLLWYDEGEERNRGNFPPRFSGRQFPNYSSELNVNALELEDSALYLCASMAGEVGELFFGEGSRLTVL.